A selection of T cell receptor beta chains follows, all from one sample in a study of blood T cell repertoires in COVID-19. Clones were read by immunoSEQ multiplex PCR, and TCRdb kept only the in-frame ones, dropping some. The sample yields over 350,000 clones, approximately 90% seen once. Sequencing used PBMCs or T cells enriched from blood (not recorded which). These receptors all stem from a woman in her 30s with acute COVID-19. Each CDR3 is given with its conserved first and last residue. Fields, in order: V gene, CDR3 protein.

>TRBV5-1
CASSSGGPYEQYF
>TRBV5-4
CASSRGAGGAGFYGYTF
>TRBV5-1
CASSHDTSGPYEQYF
>TRBV9
CASSVAAGAGNTIYF
>TRBV5-4
CASSKTGTVDDTQYF
>TRBV6-2/TRBV6-3
CASSSTRYYGYTF
>TRBV3-1/TRBV3-2
CASSQPSADTQYF
>TRBV28
CASSLGKGATPEAFF
>TRBV6-2/TRBV6-3
CASSDPRTGYITGELFF
>TRBV5-6
CASSLVSGVGYGYTF
>TRBV10-1
CASRDRAGYGYTF
>TRBV23-1
CASSSRGEGNTIYF
>TRBV7-6
CASSATAGSQDTQYF
>TRBV5-6
CASSSLGRGSDEQYF
>TRBV10-3
CAISESRSDRGIGYTF
>TRBV9
CASSANRDFGNTEAFF
>TRBV29-1
CSVDGQGDSNTGELFF